This T cell receptor (beta chain) was recovered during a study of Graves' ophthalmopathy and Graves' hyperthyroidism. Uncontrolled infections, other autoimmune diseases, pregnancy or lactation barred patients from enrollment. Amplification of the TCR beta CDR3 regions used RNA transcripts (as template). HTBI-primed first-round RT-PCR preceded second-round multiplex PCR. TCRdb re-analysed the multiplex PCR reads in MiXCR, keeping a single row per CDR3 protein. Of fewer than 400,000 distinct CDR3 sequences listed, 18% are singletons. This CDR3 has 14 amino acids. Germline V lookup: CDR1 DFQATT, CDR2 SNEGSKA (reference sequence). Trimming removed 6 bases from V and 2 bases from J, with 13 bases in between. This clonotype was detected ten times or more.

This rearrangement joins TRBV20-1 to TRBJ2-2; D is undetermined. Material: peripheral blood. The sequence came from a young woman with Graves' ophthalmopathy. The CDR3 here is CSATVIVNTGELFF. As DNA, the CDR3 is TGCAGTGCAACAGTGATCGTAAACACCGGGGAGCTGTTTTTT.